The T cell receptor beta chain under discussion was sequenced for a study of blood T cell repertoires in COVID-19. Across the whole study: T cells, B-cell-depleted T cells, or PBMCs supplied cDNA or gDNA.

This clone has only one observation. The CDR3 totals 15 residues. Per the germline V gene, CDR1 is GTSNPN and CDR2 is SVGIG (reference sequence). V lost 2 bases, J lost 0 bases, and 13 bases lay in between. Clones were sequenced by immunoSEQ multiplex PCR, and TCRdb holds only the in-frame ones, with some missing. The sample holds fewer than 200,000 clones, around 74% seen once. Sequenced material: peripheral blood. J is TRBJ1-2 and V is TRBV30; maybe TRBD1 (6 bases). The clonotype was recovered from a woman in her sixties or seventies with COVID-19, enrolled during active disease. CDR3 sequence reads: CAWSKLTGSNYGYTF. The CDR3 DNA sequence: TGTGCCTGGAGTAAATTGACAGGTTCTAACTATGGCTACACCTTC.